This TCR beta chain was recorded in a study of cytomegalovirus exposure and HLA in healthy donors. Between the trimmed V and J ends, which lost 4 bases and 6 bases, there was a span of 12 bases. Germline CDR1 and CDR2: SNHLY and FYNNEI. This CDR3 has 13 amino acids. The PCR made use of 60 Vbeta and 13 Jbeta primers. Data came from immunoSEQ multiplex PCR; TCRdb stores just in-frame clones and leaves some out. This sample contains some 48,000 clones. This TCR was recovered from a man aged 40-55 years in good health and CMV-seropositive. J is TRBJ1-2 and V is TRBV2, with D possibly being TRBD1 (6 bases). The sample consisted of PBMCs. In DNA, the CDR3 is TGTGCCAGCAGTGGAGGGGGAACCGATGGCTACACCTTC. Translated: CASSGGGTDGYTF.